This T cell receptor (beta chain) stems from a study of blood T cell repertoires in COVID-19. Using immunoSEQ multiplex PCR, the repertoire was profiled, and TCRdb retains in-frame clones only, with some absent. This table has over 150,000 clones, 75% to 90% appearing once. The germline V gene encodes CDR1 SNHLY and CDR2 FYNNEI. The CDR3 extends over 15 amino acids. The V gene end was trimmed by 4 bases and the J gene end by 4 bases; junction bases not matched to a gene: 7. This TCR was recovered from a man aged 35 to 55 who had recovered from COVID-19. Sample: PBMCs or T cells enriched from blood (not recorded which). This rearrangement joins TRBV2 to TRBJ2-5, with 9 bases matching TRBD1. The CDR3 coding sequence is TGTGCCAGCAGTGGGGGGGACAGGGTCAGAGAGACCCAGTACTTC. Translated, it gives CASSGGDRVRETQYF.